The 11 T cell receptor beta chains below were found in one sample sequenced in a study of shared clonotypes between healthy human individuals. Sequenced by immunoSEQ multiplex PCR; TCRdb stores in-frame clones only, minus some. The sample holds 2 million to 2.5 million clones, nearly 97% seen once. Material: naive CD4+ T cells sorted from blood. Subset in this sample: CD45RA+ positively selected. These receptors all come from a man aged 18 to 29 in good health.

V usage is TRBV5-1 and J usage is TRBJ2-2; TRBD1 might be the D (5 bases). The CDR3 spans 15 residues. CDR1 and CDR2 from the germline V gene are SGHRS and YFSETQ. Trimming cost V 6 bases and J 1 base, with 13 bases left between them. The CDR3, as DNA: TGCGCCAGCAAAACAGACACAGGGAACACCGGGGAGCTGTTTTTT. Its translation is CASKTDTGNTGELFF.

The chain combines TRBV18 with TRBJ2-5; 7 positions match TRBD2. This CDR3 has 15 residues. With 1 base clipped from V and 3 bases from J, the junction kept 5 bases outside the gene matches. Germline values: CDR1 KGHSH, CDR2 LQKENI. The CDR3 DNA reads TGTGCCAGCTCACCACGGCCTAGCGGCGAAGAGACCCAGTACTTC. The encoded protein is CASSPRPSGEETQYF.

This chain uses TRBV28 with TRBJ2-1; D unresolved. Germline V gene data show CDR1 as MDHEN and CDR2 as SYDVKM. The germline V and J ends were trimmed by 5 bases and 4 bases, with 9 bases remaining between them. This CDR3 spans 13 amino acids. The CDR3, as DNA: TGTGCCAGCAGTCTCCTTAAATACAATGAGCAGTTCTTC. It codes for CASSLLKYNEQFF.

V and J are TRBV28 and TRBJ1-6; 7 bases are shared with TRBD1. The ends lost 5 bases at V and 7 bases at J; junction bases unmatched: 8. There are 15 residues in the CDR3. Germline V gene data show CDR1 as MDHEN and CDR2 as SYDVKM. The CDR3 spells CASSLPTGRNSPLHF. CDR3 sequence (DNA): TGTGCCAGCAGTCTCCCGACAGGGCGGAATTCACCCCTCCACTTT.

This rearrangement joins TRBV28 to TRBJ2-2; 7 bases match TRBD1. This CDR3 has 14 amino acids. The V gene end was trimmed by 5 bases and the J gene end by 7 bases; junction bases not matched to a gene: 7. CDR1 and CDR2 from the germline V gene are MDHEN and SYDVKM. In nucleotides, the CDR3 is TGTGCCAGCAGTACAAACAGGGGAGTCGGGGAGCTGTTTTTT. It yields the protein CASSTNRGVGELFF.

CDR3 in DNA: TGTGCCAGCCGGGATTCAGATACGCAGTATTTT. Translation: CASRDSDTQYF. This sequence joins TRBV9 and TRBJ2-3, with D possibly being TRBD2 (5 bases). This CDR3 is built from 11 residues. CDR1 and CDR2 from the germline V gene are SGDLS and YYNGEE. The V gene lost 7 bases and the J gene lost 4 bases, with 7 bases spanning the gap.

This chain connects TRBV5-1 to TRBJ1-1; TRBD1 might be the D (6 bases). Trimming cost V 5 bases and J 0 bases, with 14 bases left between them. From germline, CDR1 is SGHRS and CDR2 YFSETQ. CDR3 size: 15 residues. In DNA, the CDR3 is TGCGCCAGCAGGGGGGGCGCAGATATGAACACTGAAGCTTTCTTT. This gives the protein CASRGGADMNTEAFF.

The chain employs TRBV5-4 and TRBJ2-1; D not resolved. The CDR3 totals 16 residues. Between the trimmed V and J ends, which lost 0 bases and 1 base, there was a span of 11 bases. Germline CDR1 and CDR2: SGHNT and YYREEE (reference sequence). As DNA, the CDR3 is TGTGCCAGCAGCTTGGTAGGCAGCCCGTCCTACAATGAGCAGTTCTTC. Its translation is CASSLVGSPSYNEQFF.

This clone has a single count. The chain is built from TRBV7-2 and TRBJ1-5; D not resolved. Germline lookup yields CDR1 SGHTA and CDR2 FQGNSA. The ends were cut back, 3 bases at V and 5 bases at J, with 8 bases in the middle. The CDR3 is 13 residues long. CDR3 loop: CASSFRGDQPQHF. CDR3 sequence (DNA): TGTGCCAGCAGCTTTCGTGGGGATCAGCCCCAGCATTTT.

The chain combines TRBV6-1 with TRBJ1-3; D remains unclear. The germline V and J ends were trimmed by 1 base and 1 base, with 8 bases remaining between them. CDR1 is MNHNS and CDR2 is SASEGT in the germline V gene. The CDR3 length is 15 residues. CDR3 coding DNA: TGTGCCAGCAGTGAAGGCGTCTTTTCTGGAAACACCATATATTTT. Translation: CASSEGVFSGNTIYF.

The rearrangement uses TRBV5-6 and TRBJ1-3, with D possibly being TRBD1 (6 bases). Trimming shortened V by 2 bases and J by 3 bases, and 9 bases separated the two germline ends. This CDR3 region has 14 residues. Germline CDR1 SGHDT, CDR2 YYEEEE. CDR3 DNA: TGTGCCAGCAGCTTCAAGGGACATGGAAACACCATATATTTT. It codes for CASSFKGHGNTIYF.